The text below deals with one T cell receptor beta chain. These data belong to a study of blood T cell repertoires in COVID-19. CDR1 is LNHDA and CDR2 is SQIVND in the germline V gene (reference sequence). The CDR3 consists of 13 residues. V lost 10 bases to trimming and J lost 6 bases; unmatched junction nucleotides: 9. In the original processing: Cell counts per sample came from amplifying reference gene primers. Method: immunoSEQ multiplex PCR; TCRdb's copy keeps in-frame clones and lacks some. The V and J calls and clone size were taken over from that table, and D and trimming were inferred from the DNA. The profile shows around 110,000 clones, around 78% of them singletons. Those enrolled in Seattle joined during active infection and were followed longitudinally afterward.

The TCR was taken from a man of 80 years or more with COVID-19, enrolled during active disease. J is TRBJ2-7 and V is TRBV19, with TRBD2 identical over 10 bases. The sequencing sample was made of peripheral blood. CDR3 amino acids: CATRTSGRGEQYF. In DNA, the CDR3 is TGTGCCACCCGGACTAGCGGTCGGGGCGAGCAGTACTTC.